Listed below are T cell receptor beta chains from one sample, sequenced in a study of T cell changes during pregnancy in multiple sclerosis. This table comes from immunoSEQ multiplex PCR, and its TCRdb copy is limited to in-frame clones, with some not included. The table has roughly 97,000 clones, about nine tenths seen once. The sample in question was peripheral blood, obtained in the second trimester of pregnancy. The receptors were gathered from a female donor in good health, enrolled as a control in a pregnancy study. CDR3s include the opening cysteine and the closing phenylalanine or tryptophan. A D gene is named only where the DNA matches it firmly. Clone size is stated in some rows and not others, as once, few, many or a class when expanded.

D: NA; J: TRBJ1-1; size: NA; V: TRBV2; DNA: TGTGCCAGCAGCGACAATGGACTCTTGAACACTGAAGCTTTCTTT; CDR3: CASSDNGLLNTEAFF
D: NA; J: TRBJ1-3; size: NA; V: TRBV6-5; DNA: TGTGCCAGCAGTTATTCTGGGAGCTCTGGAAACACCATATATTTT; CDR3: CASSYSGSSGNTIYF
D: NA; J: TRBJ1-5; size: few; V: TRBV2; DNA: TGTGCCAGCAGGAAGCAGGGAGGCGGAGGGCAGCCCCAGCATTTT; CDR3: CASRKQGGGGQPQHF
D: TRBD2; J: TRBJ2-2; size: NA; V: TRBV28; DNA: TGTGCCAGCAGTTCCGGGGGGGACACCGGGGAGCTGTTTTTT; CDR3: CASSSGGDTGELFF
D: NA; J: TRBJ2-7; size: few; V: TRBV19; DNA: TGTGCCAGTAGTTCTTCGTCCTCCTCCGGCTACGAGCAGTACTTC; CDR3: CASSSSSSSGYEQYF
D: TRBD1; J: TRBJ1-2; size: NA; V: TRBV18; DNA: TGTGCCAGCTCACCGGGACAGGTCCCTGGCTACACCTTC; CDR3: CASSPGQVPGYTF
D: NA; J: TRBJ2-2; size: NA; V: TRBV5-6; DNA: TGTGCCAGCAGCTTGGGTCAATCCACCGGGGAGCTGTTTTTT; CDR3: CASSLGQSTGELFF
D: TRBD1; J: TRBJ1-1; size: NA; V: TRBV28; DNA: TGTGCCAGCAGTGTGACAGGGGGCGCGGACACTGAAGCTTTCTTT; CDR3: CASSVTGGADTEAFF
D: TRBD1; J: TRBJ1-3; size: NA; V: TRBV19; DNA: TGTGCCAGTAGTATGGGACAGGGAACTGGAAACACCATATATTTT; CDR3: CASSMGQGTGNTIYF
D: TRBD1; J: TRBJ1-1; size: few; V: TRBV19; DNA: TGTGCCAGTCGACACCGGGACAGGGCGGACACTGAAGCTTTCTTT; CDR3: CASRHRDRADTEAFF
D: TRBD1; J: TRBJ1-4; size: NA; V: TRBV15; DNA: TGTGCCACCAACCCGGGACAGTTTAATGAAAAACTGTTTTTT; CDR3: CATNPGQFNEKLFF
D: TRBD1; J: TRBJ1-2; size: NA; V: TRBV19; DNA: TGTGCCACCGTGCCGGGACAGGGGGCGTCGATGTATGGCTACACCTTC; CDR3: CATVPGQGASMYGYTF
D: TRBD1; J: TRBJ1-3; size: NA; V: TRBV5-6; DNA: TGTGCCAGCAGCTCCGGGACAGGTTTTATCTCTGGAAACACCATATATTTT; CDR3: CASSSGTGFISGNTIYF
D: TRBD1; J: TRBJ1-2; size: NA; V: TRBV7-9; DNA: TGTGCCAGCAGCACGACAGGGGATCTCGGCTATGGCTACACCTTC; CDR3: CASSTTGDLGYGYTF
D: TRBD2; J: TRBJ2-1; size: NA; V: TRBV4-1; DNA: TGCGCCAGCAGCCAAAGGACTAGCGGGGGCCAAAGCTCCTACAATGAGCAGTTCTTC; CDR3: CASSQRTSGGQSSYNEQFF
D: NA; J: TRBJ2-1; size: NA; V: TRBV5-1; DNA: TGCGCCAGCGTCTTGGACCCTGAAGGGGATGAGCAGTTCTTC; CDR3: CASVLDPEGDEQFF
D: TRBD2; J: TRBJ2-2; size: NA; V: TRBV28; DNA: TGTGCCAGCACCGGGCGGCACGCGGGGGGTTCTTACGGGGAGCTGTTTTTT; CDR3: CASTGRHAGGSYGELFF
D: NA; J: TRBJ1-2; size: NA; V: TRBV7-8; DNA: TGTGCCAGCATCGAAGGGACACCCACTAACTATGGCTACACCTTC; CDR3: CASIEGTPTNYGYTF
D: TRBD1; J: TRBJ1-1; size: NA; V: TRBV6-1; DNA: TGTGCCAGCAGGAGAACAGGGGAGAACACTGAAGCTTTCTTT; CDR3: CASRRTGENTEAFF
D: NA; J: TRBJ1-6; size: NA; V: TRBV9; DNA: TGTGCCAGCAGCGTAGAGGCGTGGAGCTCCTATAATTCACCCCTCCACTTT; CDR3: CASSVEAWSSYNSPLHF
D: NA; J: TRBJ1-1; size: NA; V: TRBV6-6; DNA: TGTGCCAGCATTCACTGGACAGAAGTTGAAGCTTTCTTT; CDR3: CASIHWTEVEAFF
D: TRBD2; J: TRBJ2-5; size: NA; V: TRBV5-1; DNA: TGCGCCAGCAGCCGACTAGCGGGAGAACAAGAGACCCAGTACTTC; CDR3: CASSRLAGEQETQYF
D: TRBD2; J: TRBJ2-5; size: once; V: TRBV5-1; DNA: TGCGCCAGCAGCTTGACGGCGGGGGGAGAGACCCAGTACTTC; CDR3: CASSLTAGGETQYF
D: TRBD1; J: TRBJ1-1; size: NA; V: TRBV29-1; DNA: TGCAGCGTGCGCCGACGGGGACAGGGCCCTGAAGCTTTCTTT; CDR3: CSVRRRGQGPEAFF
D: NA; J: TRBJ2-1; size: once; V: TRBV4-1; DNA: TGCGCCAGCAGCCAAGGAAGGGGGCAGTTCTTC; CDR3: CASSQGRGQFF
D: NA; J: TRBJ2-3; size: once; V: TRBV10-3; DNA: TGTGCCATCAGTGAAGTTCACTCAGATACGCAGTATTTT; CDR3: CAISEVHSDTQYF
D: NA; J: TRBJ2-3; size: NA; V: TRBV20-1; DNA: TGCAGTGCTAGAGCTAGCCGAGCGTATGATTTT; CDR3: CSARASRAYDF
D: NA; J: TRBJ2-3; size: NA; V: TRBV27; DNA: TGTGCCAGCAGTGGCTTTGACACAGATACGCAGTATTTT; CDR3: CASSGFDTDTQYF
D: TRBD1; J: TRBJ1-1; size: few; V: TRBV5-1; DNA: TGCGCCAGCAGCCCTCGACAGGGGAGGGTGAACACTGAAGCTTTCTTT; CDR3: CASSPRQGRVNTEAFF
D: TRBD1; J: TRBJ1-6; size: NA; V: TRBV6-1; DNA: TGTGCCAGCAGTGATGACAGGGGTTTTTCACCCCTCCACTTT; CDR3: CASSDDRGFSPLHF
D: NA; J: TRBJ2-1; size: NA; V: TRBV20-1; DNA: TGCAGTGCTCCTGAGGCGGTGATGCAGTTCTTC; CDR3: CSAPEAVMQFF
D: NA; J: TRBJ1-5; size: once; V: TRBV5-6; DNA: TGTGCCAGCAGCTTGAATGCAGGGAATCAGCCCCAGCATTTT; CDR3: CASSLNAGNQPQHF
D: TRBD2; J: TRBJ2-1; size: NA; V: TRBV27; DNA: TGTGCCAGCAGTTCACTAGCGAACTCCTACAATGAGCAGTTCTTC; CDR3: CASSSLANSYNEQFF
D: NA; J: TRBJ1-6; size: NA; V: TRBV19; DNA: TGTGCCAGTAGTATGGTGGCAGGGGATTCACCCCTCCACTTT; CDR3: CASSMVAGDSPLHF
D: TRBD1; J: TRBJ1-2; size: few; V: TRBV18; DNA: TGTGCCAGCTCACAACAGGGGGCGTATGGCTACACCTTC; CDR3: CASSQQGAYGYTF
D: NA; J: TRBJ1-6; size: few; V: TRBV27; DNA: TGTGCCAGCAGTTTATACGGGCAGGGAGGGAACTCACCCCTCCACTTT; CDR3: CASSLYGQGGNSPLHF
D: TRBD2; J: TRBJ2-3; size: once; V: TRBV6-1; DNA: TGTGCCAGCAGTGAAGTTTTCTCGGTAGCGGGGGGGCTGGGGACGCAGTATTTT; CDR3: CASSEVFSVAGGLGTQYF
D: NA; J: TRBJ1-5; size: NA; V: TRBV14; DNA: TGTGCCAGCAGTCCAGATAGCAATCAGCCCCAGCATTTT; CDR3: CASSPDSNQPQHF
D: TRBD1; J: TRBJ1-1; size: NA; V: TRBV5-1; DNA: TGCGCCAGCAGCTTAGCCGGGACAGGGAGGACTGAAGCTTTCTTT; CDR3: CASSLAGTGRTEAFF
D: TRBD2; J: TRBJ2-1; size: NA; V: TRBV28; DNA: TGTGCCAGCAGTTTTCGAGCGGGAGGGCCTGTGTCCTACAATGAGCAGTTCTTC; CDR3: CASSFRAGGPVSYNEQFF
D: TRBD2; J: TRBJ2-1; size: NA; V: TRBV19; DNA: TGTGCCAGTCGGAGAGGCGGGGGACTCTCCTACAATGAGCAGTTCTTC; CDR3: CASRRGGGLSYNEQFF
D: NA; J: TRBJ1-1; size: NA; V: TRBV9; DNA: TGTGCCAGCAGCGTAGGGTGGGGGCTAAACACTGAAGCTTTCTTT; CDR3: CASSVGWGLNTEAFF
D: TRBD2; J: TRBJ2-7; size: NA; V: TRBV6-5; DNA: TGTGCCAGCAGTTACTCTCTAGCGGTCAACTCCTACGAGCAGTACTTC; CDR3: CASSYSLAVNSYEQYF
D: NA; J: TRBJ1-4; size: once; V: TRBV14; DNA: TGTGCCAGCAGCCAACCAGCGATTTATGAAAAACTGTTTTTT; CDR3: CASSQPAIYEKLFF
D: TRBD2; J: TRBJ2-3; size: NA; V: TRBV7-2; DNA: TGTGCCAGCAGCATTGGACTAGCGGGAGTGACAGATACGCAGTATTTT; CDR3: CASSIGLAGVTDTQYF
D: NA; J: TRBJ2-1; size: NA; V: TRBV6-4; DNA: TGTGCCAGCAGTGACTACGCGTCACCCTACAATGAGCAGTTCTTC; CDR3: CASSDYASPYNEQFF
D: NA; J: TRBJ1-1; size: NA; V: TRBV12-5; DNA: TGTGCTAGTGGTTCGGACAGTGAGAACACTGAAGCTTTCTTT; CDR3: CASGSDSENTEAFF
D: NA; J: TRBJ1-5; size: NA; V: TRBV7-2; DNA: TGTGCCAGCAGCCAGGGCCAGGGCTTCAATCAGCCCCAGCATTTT; CDR3: CASSQGQGFNQPQHF
D: NA; J: TRBJ1-2; size: NA; V: TRBV11-2; DNA: TGTGCCAGCAGCTTAGATCGAGGCCAGTACACCTTC; CDR3: CASSLDRGQYTF
D: TRBD2; J: TRBJ2-3; size: NA; V: TRBV10-3; DNA: TGTGCCATCAGGACGCGGGGGGGCACAGATACGCAGTATTTT; CDR3: CAIRTRGGTDTQYF
D: NA; J: TRBJ2-3; size: NA; V: TRBV19; DNA: TGTGCCAGTAGTCTCCAGCGGATCACAGATACGCAGTATTTT; CDR3: CASSLQRITDTQYF
D: NA; J: TRBJ2-5; size: NA; V: TRBV6-5; DNA: TGTGCCAGCAGGCCTAGTACTTCAGAGACCCAGTACTTC; CDR3: CASRPSTSETQYF
D: TRBD1; J: TRBJ1-2; size: NA; V: TRBV11-2; DNA: TGTGCCAGCAGCCCACTCAGGGACAGCTATGGCTACACCTTC; CDR3: CASSPLRDSYGYTF